This entry features one T cell receptor (beta chain) sequence. What this receptor recognizes is not known. Base-call qualities are not available, and no considerably larger clone is one nucleotide away. Library preparation employed the immunoSEQ multiplex PCR assay. For TCR sequencing, RNA was extracted from every sample and reverse transcribed into cDNA to serve as template. First-strand cDNA was synthesized with SuperScript III using a 2:1 mix of oligo-dT and random hexamers. A synthetic immune receptor repertoire was used to gauge amplification bias, and whatever bias remained was removed computationally. The published analysis was carried out like this. Raw reads were preprocessed for error removal, and CDR3 was defined according to IMGT conventions as running from the conserved cysteine to phenylalanine. To get clonality, Shannon entropy was normalized by log2 of the number of productive unique TCRs and the result was subtracted from 1. Whether each scalp clone was CD4 or CD8 was inferred by checking scalp TCRbeta sequences against the CD4 and CD8 repertoires from sorted blood. TCRdb took over this immuneACCESS table, retaining in-frame rearrangements with V and J assigned. Such tables are incomplete; in checked studies, under half of the missing clones stem from an unresolved V gene, and the remainder is unexplained. V and J calls and clone size are those listed in that table; D and trimming were worked out from the DNA. The sample contains 4,000 to 5,000 clones, 85% to 95% of them found a single time. The ten biggest clones cover roughly 19% of the sample.

This specimen belongs to a study of CD8+ T cells in alopecia areata (dated by TCRdb to 2017 to 2018). Notes on the research overall: The treated patients, all with moderate-to-severe alopecia areata, were enrolled in an open-label pilot trial of oral tofacitinib given at 5 to 10 mg twice daily. Tofacitinib was given for 6 to 18 months, followed by 6 months of follow-up off drug to assess delayed response and recurrence. The SALT score, which quantifies the percentage of affected scalp surface area, was used to measure disease severity in treated patients. To study T cell clonal expansion in alopecia areata, the researchers applied high-throughput TCRbeta sequencing to both the C3H/HeJ mouse model and human patients. In humans, TCRbeta sequencing was performed on scalp tissue and on sorted CD4+ and CD8+ peripheral blood T cells from healthy controls and from patients with patchy or totalis/universalis alopecia areata. Biopsies were taken from tofacitinib-treated patients at baseline and at 4 and 24 weeks of treatment, and a later scalp biopsy was taken in several of the tofacitinib-treated patients. Scalp clonality was compared among normal scalp (n=4), patchy alopecia areata scalp (n=8), and alopecia totalis/universalis scalp (n=8). The RNA source kit depended on sample type: the PAXgene miRNA kit for fixed scalp, the miRNeasy kit for PBMCs, and the RNeasy kit for mouse skin. Amplification of TCRbeta CDR3 regions was done by immunoSEQ multiplex PCR using 35 Vbeta forward primers and 13 Jbeta reverse primers.

The paper as a whole reports these results and caveats: The treated cohort was small, with a single nonresponder, so links between baseline CD8+ expansion and response need larger studies. Unlike mouse skin, where gammadelta T cells dominate, normal human skin contains resident alphabeta T cells that get sequenced too, which complicates analysis of the scalp TCR repertoire. Scalp clonality and the number of expanded CD8+ clones among the top 100 scalp clones were significantly decreased by tofacitinib. TCR sequences shared between patients were less clear than in mice, possibly partly because of HLA diversity in the patient population. Compared with normal scalp, lesional scalp had higher clonality and more expanded CD8+ clones, particularly in alopecia totalis/universalis, a pattern that suggests antigenic drive. Many expanded lesional clones persisted in scalp and blood during tofacitinib treatment, which may partly explain relapse after stopping treatment.

Taken with the paper, the label for time point translates to: about 4 weeks on oral tofacitinib. This specimen's treatment or condition label, interpreted: oral pan-JAK inhibitor, 5-10 mg twice daily. Lesional scalp punch biopsies and peripheral blood were collected from alopecia areata patients. Scalp biopsies from humans were placed right away in PAXgene tissue containers for fixation. The germline V gene supplies CDR1 SGHRS and CDR2 YFSETQ. The CDR3 runs 15 residues from the cysteine to the phenylalanine. Only CDR3 DNA remains: 45 bases, in frame from the first base. V gives up 4 bases and J gives up 0 bases, and the segment between their germline ends measures 12 bases.

This TCR came from a human donor with alopecia areata. The V gene is TRBV5-1 and the J gene is TRBJ2-3; too little of a D gene remains to name it. This specimen was skin, taken at week 4, from a patient treated with tofacitinib. The sequenced DNA: TGCGCCAGCAGCCGGGCGGACGACAGCACAGATACGCAGTATTTT. Translated, this is CASSRADDSTDTQYF.